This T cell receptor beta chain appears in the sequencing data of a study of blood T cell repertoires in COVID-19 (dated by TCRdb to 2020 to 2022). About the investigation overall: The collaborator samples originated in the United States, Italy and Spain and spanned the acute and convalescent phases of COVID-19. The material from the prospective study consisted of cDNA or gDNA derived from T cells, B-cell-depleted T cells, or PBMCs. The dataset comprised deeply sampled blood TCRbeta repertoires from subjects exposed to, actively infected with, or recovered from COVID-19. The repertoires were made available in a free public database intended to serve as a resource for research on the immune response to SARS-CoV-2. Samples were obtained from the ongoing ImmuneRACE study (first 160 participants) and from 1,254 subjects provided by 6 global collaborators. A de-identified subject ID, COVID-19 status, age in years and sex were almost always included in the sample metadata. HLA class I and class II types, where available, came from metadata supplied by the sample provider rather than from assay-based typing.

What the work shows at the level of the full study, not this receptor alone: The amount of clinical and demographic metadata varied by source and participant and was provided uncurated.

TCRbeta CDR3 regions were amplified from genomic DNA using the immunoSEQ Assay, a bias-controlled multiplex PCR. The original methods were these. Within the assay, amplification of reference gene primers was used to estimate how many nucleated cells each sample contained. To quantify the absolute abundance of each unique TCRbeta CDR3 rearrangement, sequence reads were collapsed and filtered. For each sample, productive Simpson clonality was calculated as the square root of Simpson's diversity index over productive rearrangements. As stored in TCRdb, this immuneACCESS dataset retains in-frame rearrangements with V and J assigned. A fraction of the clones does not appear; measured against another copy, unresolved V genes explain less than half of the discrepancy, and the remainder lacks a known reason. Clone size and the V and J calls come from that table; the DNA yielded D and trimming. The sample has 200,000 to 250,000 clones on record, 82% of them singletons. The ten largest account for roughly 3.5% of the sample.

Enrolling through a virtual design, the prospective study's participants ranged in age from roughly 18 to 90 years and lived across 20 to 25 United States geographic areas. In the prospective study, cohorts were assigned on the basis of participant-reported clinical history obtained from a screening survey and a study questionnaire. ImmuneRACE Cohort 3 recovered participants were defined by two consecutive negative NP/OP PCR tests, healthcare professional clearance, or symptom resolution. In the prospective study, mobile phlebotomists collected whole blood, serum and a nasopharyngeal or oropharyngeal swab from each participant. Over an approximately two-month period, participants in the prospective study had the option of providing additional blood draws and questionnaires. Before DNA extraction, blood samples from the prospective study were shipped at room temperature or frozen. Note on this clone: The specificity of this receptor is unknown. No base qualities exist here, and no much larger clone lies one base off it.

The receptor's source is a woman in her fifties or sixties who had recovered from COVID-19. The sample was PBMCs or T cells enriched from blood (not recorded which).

The CDR3 reads as follows: CASSALSSGASNTGELFF. The bases are TGTGCCAGCAGCGCTCTATCCTCAGGGGCCTCGAACACCGGGGAGCTGTTTTTT. The chain couples TRBV9 to TRBJ2-2; 6 matching bases give a weak D call of TRBD1. Taken from the germline V gene, the CDR1 and CDR2 loops are SGDLS and YYNGEE. Reading from cysteine to phenylalanine, the CDR3 counts 18 amino acids. Just CDR3 DNA is preserved here, 54 bases in frame from base 1. Relative to germline, V is 3 bases shorter and J is 0 bases shorter, with 18 bases between their ends.